The 10 T cell receptor beta chains reported below all come from one sample, sequenced in a study of spatial heterogeneity in lung cancer. These TCRs are of unknown antigen specificity. TCRdb reprocessed the 5' RACE reads with MiXCR, giving one entry per CDR3 protein. The sample has approximately 15,000 distinct CDR3 sequences; 4.7% are singletons. Findings and caveats of the study: Tumors with more nonsynonymous mutations had more expanded intratumoral alpha and beta TCRs.

The time point was: sample taken at primary tumor resection. Sample: lung tumor tissue, taken at surgery. These receptors were collected from a female donor with early-stage non-small cell lung cancer.

To note about this clonotype: This beta chain is a stray read from a library made for alpha chains; its abundance is not meaningful. V and J are TRBV20-1 and TRBJ2-7; the match to TRBD1 covers 9 bases. Looked up from germline, CDR1 is DFQATT and CDR2 is SNEGSKA (reference sequence). CDR3 length: 16 amino acids. Trimming took 2 bases from V and 5 from J; bases not matched to a gene: 13. CDR3 sequence reads: CSARQNLGTGRNEQYF. CDR3 coding DNA: TGCAGTGCTAGACAGAACCTCGGGACAGGGAGAAACGAGCAGTACTTC.

The table lists this clonotype with many counts. The size of this beta chain means little, since it is a stray read in a library made for alpha chains. The chain employs TRBV20-1 and TRBJ2-1; no reliable D call. From germline, CDR1 is DFQATT and CDR2 SNEGSKA (reference sequence). The CDR3 is 11 amino acids. The CDR3 here is CRALAYNEQFF. CDR3 DNA: TGCAGAGCCCTAGCCTACAATGAGCAGTTCTTC.

At least ten counts were recorded for this clonotype. For a library built for alpha chains, this beta chain is a stray read; little rests on its size. DNA of the CDR3: TGTGCCAGCAGATTTTCGGGGAGTAGGGGCACCATATATTTT. Amino acids: CASRFSGSRGTIYF. V and J are TRBV28 and TRBJ1-3; D perhaps matches TRBD1 (5 bases). The CDR3 is 14 residues long. V dropped 6 bases and J dropped 9 bases, with 18 bases sitting between them. Germline V CDR1 and CDR2: MDHEN, SYDVKM. Using reference TRBV28 and TRBJ1-3 for the parts outside the CDR3, the full variable domain is DVKVTQSSRYLVKRTGEKVFLECVQDMDHENMFWYRQDPGLGLRLIYFSYDVKMKEKGDIPEGYSVSREKKERFSLILESASTNQTSMYLCASRFSGSRGTIYFGEGSWLTVV.

This clonotype was observed at least ten times. The library was prepared for alpha chains; this beta chain is a stray read, so its frequency means little. The V gene is TRBV28, the J gene TRBJ2-5, with D tentatively TRBD1 (6 bases). The CDR3 sequence is 15 residues long. Trimming pared 3 bases from V and 6 bases from J, leaving 17 bases between. Per the germline V gene, CDR1 is MDHEN and CDR2 is SYDVKM. This chain's CDR3 is CASSLDSWGRKTQYF. DNA for the CDR3: TGTGCCAGCAGTTTGGACTCTTGGGGGCGGAAGACCCAGTACTTC. Based on the CDR3 plus reference TRBV28 and TRBJ2-5, the full variable domain is DVKVTQSSRYLVKRTGEKVFLECVQDMDHENMFWYRQDPGLGLRLIYFSYDVKMKEKGDIPEGYSVSREKKERFSLILESASTNQTSMYLCASSLDSWGRKTQYFGPGTRLLVL.

To note about this clonotype: As an off-target read in a library built for alpha chains, this beta chain has a frequency of little significance. The V call is TRBV25-1, the J call TRBJ2-5; weak D call: TRBD2 (5 bases). Germline CDR1 is MGHDK and CDR2 is SYGVNS. The V end lost 5 bases, the J end lost 5 bases, and 12 bases lay between the germline ends. This CDR3 spans 13 amino acids. In nucleotides, the CDR3 is TGTGCCAGCAGTAGCACCGGGGTGGAGACCCAGTACTTC. Its translation: CASSSTGVETQYF.

Ten or more counts support this clonotype. In a library made to pick up alpha chains, this beta chain is a stray read with a size that means little. The chain joins TRBV12-3 or TRBV12-4 to TRBJ2-1; 7 bases align to TRBD2. Losses at the gene ends were 7 bases for V and 9 bases for J; bases not matched to a gene: 15. The CDR3 sequence is 15 residues long. The CDR3 spells CASTPRLAALSEQFF. The CDR3 DNA sequence: TGTGCCAGCACCCCGAGGCTAGCGGCTCTGAGTGAGCAGTTCTTC.

This clonotype was counted many times. The library was built for alpha chains, so this beta chain is an off-target read and its size means little. The V and J genes are TRBV6-1 and TRBJ1-5, with TRBD1 matching over 10 bases. V shed 2 bases and J 7 bases; nucleotides not matched to a gene: 8. The CDR3 runs to 16 residues. CDR1 is MNHNS and CDR2 is SASEGT in the germline V gene. The DNA of the CDR3 is TGTGCCAGCAGTGAACGTCTGACAGGGGGCAGACAGCCCCAGCATTTT. Amino acid sequence: CASSERLTGGRQPQHF.

This clonotype was counted many times. This beta chain slipped into a library made for alpha chains as a stray read, so its size is not meaningful. This rearrangement joins TRBV7-9 to TRBJ1-2, with a possible D match to TRBD1 (5 bases). The CDR3 has 13 residues. Germline V gene sequence: CDR1 SEHNR, CDR2 FQNEAQ (reference sequence). Deletions cut 2 bases from V and 8 bases from J, with 12 bases between. The CDR3 spells CASSLIDSTGYTF. The CDR3 DNA reads TGTGCCAGCAGCTTAATAGACAGCACGGGCTACACCTTC.

This clonotype appeared many times. A library made for alpha chains picked up this beta chain off target, so its size means little. In DNA form, the CDR3 reads TGTGCCAGCAGCGTAGTACTAGCGGGCGAGCAGTACTTC. It is translated as CASSVVLAGEQYF. J is TRBJ2-7 and V is TRBV9, with 9 bases lining up with TRBD2. Trimming took 0 bases from V and 6 from J; bases not matched to a gene: 1. The CDR3 length is 13 residues. Germline V gene data show CDR1 as SGDLS and CDR2 as YYNGEE.

This clonotype was observed many times. This beta chain was picked up by a library intended for alpha chains and is off target, so its count carries little meaning. The chain is built from TRBV20-1 and TRBJ2-7; TRBD2 might be the D (5 bases). V was trimmed by 5 bases and J by 2 bases, leaving 13 bases between them. Germline CDR1 reads DFQATT; CDR2 reads SNEGSKA (reference sequence). CDR3 length: 13 amino acids. The CDR3 DNA is TGCAGTGCTTGGAGAGGGCACCCCTACGAGCAGTACTTC. Protein: CSAWRGHPYEQYF.